In this sample, the clone carrying this T cell receptor (beta chain) turned up many times. As for time point: longitudinal time-point 3. This sample was included in a study of neurological immune-mediated disorders. V lost 4 bases and J 5 bases, leaving 21 bases between the germline ends. Germline loops: CDR1 SGHDT, CDR2 YYEEEE. CDR3 length: 16 amino acids. From 15-18 subjects, every sequencing run obtained over 180 million TCR-beta sequences. TCRdb fed the 5' RACE reads into MiXCR, producing one record per CDR3 protein. The table shows roughly 100,000 distinct CDR3 sequences, with 10% to 12% occurring only once.

The TCR sequence derives from a female donor with HTLV-1-associated myelopathy (HAM/TSP). Material for sequencing was PBMCs. This sequence joins TRBV5-6 and TRBJ1-1; possible D gene TRBD1, 5 bases. The CDR3 bases are TGTGCCAGCAGCCGGCAGGGTGGAAAGGGATGGACTGAAGCTTTCTTT. It yields the protein CASSRQGGKGWTEAFF.